The 7 T cell receptor beta chains reported below all come from one sample, sequenced in a study of T-cell reconstitution after alpha-beta-depleted transplantation in children. It was with unique molecular identifiers that the TCRbeta library was prepared. Each CDR3 protein gets one entry after TCRdb re-called the PCR reads with MiXCR. Found here are roughly 240,000 distinct CDR3 sequences, roughly 8.2% of them singletons; the top ten hold 6% to 7%. Sample: PBMCs, mostly from graft donor cells, taken 180 days after TCRalphabeta/CD19-depleted stem cell transplant. The receptors shown here come from a male patient between 5 and 17 years old who had a stem cell transplant for acute lymphoblastic leukemia, so the T cells may come from the graft donor.

This clonotype was picked up many times. The chain recombines TRBV6-5 with TRBJ1-6; D ambiguous. Germline V gene data show CDR1 as MNHEY and CDR2 as SVGAGI. The CDR3 is made up of 15 amino acids. V lost 4 bases and J lost 7, with 14 bases in between. The CDR3 loop reads CASSLAGNNNSPLHF. In nucleotides, the CDR3 is TGTGCCAGCAGTTTAGCCGGGAATAACAATTCACCCCTCCACTTT.

The J gene is TRBJ2-1, the V gene TRBV6-5, with a possible D match to TRBD1 (5 bases). The germline CDR1 and CDR2 sequences are MNHEY and SVGAGI. The CDR3 length is 16 residues. Trimming removed 0 bases from V and 5 bases from J, with 14 bases in between. CDR3: CASSYSNQGRNNEQFF. CDR3 sequence (DNA): TGTGCCAGCAGTTACTCGAACCAGGGTCGGAACAATGAGCAGTTCTTC.

This clonotype has ten or more counts. The J gene is TRBJ2-2, the V gene TRBV24-1, with 12 bases that match TRBD1. Germline V gene sequence: CDR1 KGHDR, CDR2 SFDVKD. CDR3 length: 15 amino acids. The ends lost 11 bases at V and 5 bases at J; junction bases unmatched: 8. The CDR3 spells CAIPRDRGQTGELFF. The CDR3 DNA follows: TGTGCCATTCCAAGGGACAGGGGGCAAACCGGGGAGCTGTTTTTT.

This clonotype has at least ten counts. The chain employs TRBV20-1 and TRBJ1-1; possibly TRBD1 for D (6 bases). The V end was cut by 0 bases, the J end by 6 bases, with 14 bases between. Germline values: CDR1 DFQATT, CDR2 SNEGSKA (reference sequence). This CDR3 has 14 amino acids. The CDR3 sequence is CSARDRGASSEAFF. As DNA, the CDR3 is TGCAGTGCTAGAGATCGGGGGGCTTCCTCTGAAGCTTTCTTT.

Ten or more counts support this clonotype. This chain links TRBV4-1 with TRBJ2-2; 7 nucleotides align to TRBD2. Germline V lookup: CDR1 MGHRA, CDR2 YSYEKL. The CDR3 runs 16 residues. The ends lost 2 bases at V and 6 bases at J; junction bases unmatched: 9. The CDR3 loop reads CASSQLWTRRAGELFF. DNA for the CDR3: TGCGCCAGCAGCCAACTGTGGACTAGACGCGCCGGGGAGCTGTTTTTT.

The V call is TRBV7-2, the J call TRBJ2-1; D is ambiguous. Germline V gives CDR1 SGHTA, CDR2 FQGNSA. The V gene lost 1 base and the J gene lost 2 bases, with 6 bases spanning the gap. The CDR3 spans 14 residues. Here the CDR3 reads CASSLEGPYNEQFF. The CDR3 nucleotides are TGTGCCAGCAGCTTAGAGGGTCCCTACAATGAGCAGTTCTTC.

This clonotype appeared a single time. The chain is built from TRBV6-2 or TRBV6-3 and TRBJ2-4, with D unresolved. Trimming took 5 bases from V and 8 from J, leaving 19 bases between them. Germline loops: CDR1 MNHEY, CDR2 SVGEGT. The CDR3 runs 15 residues. The CDR3: CASSADLIVNDIQYF. CDR3 coding DNA: TGTGCCAGCAGTGCGGACCTTATAGTGAATGACATTCAGTACTTC.